A selection of T cell receptor beta chains follows, all from one sample in a study of cytomegalovirus exposure and HLA in healthy donors. Sequencing was performed with immunoSEQ multiplex PCR; in TCRdb, only in-frame clones are kept and a portion is missing. The sample holds under 200,000 clones, 85% to 90% seen once. The sequenced material came from PBMCs. These receptors were taken from a man younger than 35 in good health and CMV-seropositive. Each CDR3 is given with its conserved first and last residue. The D gene is left open where the match is weak. Only some rows state a clone size, as once, few, many or a class for expanded clones.

>NA|NA|TRBV29-1|13|TRBJ1-5
TGCAGCGTTGGTGTTGGAGGGCTTGAGCCCCAGCATTTT
CSVGVGGLEPQHF
>few|TRBD1|TRBV19|15|TRBJ2-2
TGTGCCAGTAGTCCTTCGGACAGGGCATCCGGGGAGCTGTTTTTT
CASSPSDRASGELFF
>once|NA|TRBV28|19|TRBJ2-7
TGTGCCAGCAGTTCCCAGACCTTTACACGGGGTCTGGTGGGCTACGAGCAGTACTTC
CASSSQTFTRGLVGYEQYF
>NA|NA|TRBV25-1|15|TRBJ2-7
TGTGCCAGCAGTGACAAGGGGCCGAGCTCCTACGAGCAGTACTTC
CASSDKGPSSYEQYF
>NA|NA|TRBV30|13|TRBJ2-5
TGTGCCTGGAGTATGAACCTACAAGAGACCCAGTACTTC
CAWSMNLQETQYF
>NA|TRBD1|TRBV29-1|17|TRBJ1-1
TGCAGCGTTGGCTATCTAGTTTCGACAGGGAGGAGGACTGAAGCTTTCTTT
CSVGYLVSTGRRTEAFF
>NA|TRBD2|TRBV19|15|TRBJ2-1
TGTGCCAGTAGTGCGGGACTAGCGGTCTACAATGAGCAGTTCTTC
CASSAGLAVYNEQFF
>NA|NA|TRBV4-1|13|TRBJ1-5
TGCGCCAGCAGCCAAGATCTGAATCAGCCCCAGCATTTT
CASSQDLNQPQHF
>NA|NA|TRBV7-9|14|TRBJ2-1
TGTGCCAGCAGCCCGAGACCTCCACGGGATGAGCAGTTCTTC
CASSPRPPRDEQFF
>once|NA|TRBV9|16|TRBJ1-4
TGTGCCAGCAGCGTAGGCCCAACAGGGAGATCTGAAAAACTGTTTTTT
CASSVGPTGRSEKLFF
>NA|TRBD1|TRBV5-5|15|TRBJ1-2
TGTGCCAGCAGCTTCTCAGAGACAGGGAAGAGTGGCTACACCTTC
CASSFSETGKSGYTF
>NA|NA|TRBV10-2|16|TRBJ1-4
TGCGCCAGCAGTGAGTCTTGGGCAGCGGCAGGGGCTAAACTGTTTTTT
CASSESWAAAGAKLFF
>NA|NA|TRBV30|13|TRBJ2-1
TGTGCCTGGAGTGTGCTGAGAAACAATGAGCAGTTCTTC
CAWSVLRNNEQFF
>NA|NA|TRBV7-3|16|TRBJ1-5
TGTGCCAGCAGCTTAAGGAGGGTAGGGAACAATCAGCCCCAGCATTTT
CASSLRRVGNNQPQHF
>NA|NA|TRBV5-8|18|TRBJ2-4
TGTGCCAGCAGCTTGGATCCCTTGACACAACCGGCCAAAAACATTCAGTACTTC
CASSLDPLTQPAKNIQYF
>NA|TRBD2|TRBV5-4|15|TRBJ2-1
TGTGCCAGCAGCTTGACTAGCGGGAGAGTCGATGAGCAGTTCTTC
CASSLTSGRVDEQFF
>NA|NA|TRBV11-3|14|TRBJ2-1
TGTGCCAGCAGCTTAGACAGCTCCTACAATGAGCAGTTCTTC
CASSLDSSYNEQFF
>NA|NA|TRBV27|14|TRBJ1-5
TGTGCCAGCGGAGGGGGGAGGGTCCGTCAGCCCCAGCATTTT
CASGGGRVRQPQHF
>NA|NA|TRBV19|13|TRBJ1-1
TGTGCCAGTAGTGTCCCACAGAACACTGAAGCTTTCTTT
CASSVPQNTEAFF
>NA|NA|TRBV5-1|20|TRBJ2-2
TGCGCCAGCAGCACCCGACAGGGGGCTAGCGGGAGTTCTTGGACCGGGGAGCTGTTTTTT
CASSTRQGASGSSWTGELFF
>NA|TRBD2|TRBV27|15|TRBJ2-7
TGTGCCAGCAGCTGGACTAGCGGGGGAACCTACGAGCAGTACTTC
CASSWTSGGTYEQYF
>once|TRBD1|TRBV6-5|13|TRBJ1-5
TGTGCCAGCAGTTACGCCAGGGGGCAGCCCCAGCATTTT
CASSYARGQPQHF
>NA|NA|TRBV18|19|TRBJ2-6
TGTGCCAGCTCAACCACCAGCTGGGGGCCCAGCTCTGGGGCCAACGTCCTGACTTTC
CASSTTSWGPSSGANVLTF
>NA|NA|TRBV11-3|14|TRBJ2-2
TGTGCCAGCAGCTTACAGACAGACACCGGGGAGCTGTTTTTT
CASSLQTDTGELFF
>many|TRBD2|TRBV19|14|TRBJ2-3
TGTGCCAGTAGTCAAGCGGGAGTGGGAGATACGCAGTATTTT
CASSQAGVGDTQYF
>NA|TRBD1|TRBV4-1|13|TRBJ2-1
TGCGCCAACAGCCCACCCGGATTACAGGGGGAGTTCTTC
CANSPPGLQGEFF
>NA|TRBD2|TRBV9|15|TRBJ2-2
TGTGCCAGCGGGGATTATAGCGGGAGGACCGGGGAGCTGTTTTTT
CASGDYSGRTGELFF
>NA|NA|TRBV9|14|TRBJ2-2
TGTGCCAGCAGCTCTCCAGTGGTCACCGGGGAGCTGTTTTTT
CASSSPVVTGELFF
>NA|TRBD1|TRBV27|17|TRBJ1-2
TGTGCCAGCAGTTTAGTTGGGACAGACCCAACTATCTATGGCTACACCTTC
CASSLVGTDPTIYGYTF
>few|NA|TRBV6-1|13|TRBJ1-2
TGTGCCAGCAGGATGGGACAATCCTATGGCTACACCTTC
CASRMGQSYGYTF
>NA|TRBD2|TRBV6-1|16|TRBJ2-2
TGTGCCAGCAGTGAATCAGCGGGAGGGTACACCGGGGAGCTGTTTTTT
CASSESAGGYTGELFF
>NA|NA|TRBV15|12|TRBJ2-1
TGTGCCACCAGCAGACCCGGGAGAGAGGAGTTCTTC
CATSRPGREEFF
>NA|NA|TRBV7-9|15|TRBJ2-2
TGTGCCAGCAGCTTAAGGCGGGTAGACACCGGGGAGCTGTTTTTT
CASSLRRVDTGELFF
>NA|NA|TRBV6-1|13|TRBJ1-1
TGTGCCAGCAGTGCCGGGGTGAACACTGAAGCTTTCTTT
CASSAGVNTEAFF
>NA|TRBD2|TRBV9|20|TRBJ2-6
TGTGCCAGCAGCCCCCGGACTAGCGGGAATAAAGTCTCTGGGGCCAACGTCCTGACTTTC
CASSPRTSGNKVSGANVLTF
>NA|TRBD2|TRBV29-1|14|TRBJ2-1
TGCAGCGTTGAAGGACTAGCGGGAGATCATGAGCAGTTCTTC
CSVEGLAGDHEQFF